The rows below give T cell receptor beta chains drawn from one sample of a study of blood T cell repertoires in COVID-19. Measured with immunoSEQ multiplex PCR; TCRdb has only the in-frame clones, and not every one. Here the sample spans fewer than 300,000 clones, about 90% being singletons. The sequenced material came from peripheral blood. Every receptor here comes from a woman between 50 and 59 years old with COVID-19, enrolled during active disease. The CDR3 runs from the conserved cysteine through the conserved F or W. Each record gives: clone size, D gene, V gene, J gene, CDR3 protein, CDR3 DNA. A D gene is named only where the DNA matches it firmly. The size of a clone is reported for some rows only, either as once, few or many, or as a class for expanded clones.

>-|TRBD2|TRBV19|TRBJ2-5
CASSPLAGGRKTQYF
TGTGCCAGTAGCCCCCTAGCGGGAGGGCGGAAGACCCAGTACTTC
>-|-|TRBV11-3|TRBJ2-2
CASNRAGQPNTGELFF
TGTGCCAGCAATAGAGCAGGACAGCCGAACACCGGGGAGCTGTTTTTT
>-|-|TRBV18|TRBJ1-1
CASSPPNKFNTEAFF
TGTGCCAGCTCACCACCGAACAAATTCAACACTGAAGCTTTCTTT
>few|-|TRBV7-2|TRBJ2-1
CASSQKRSSYNEQFF
TGTGCCAGCAGCCAAAAGCGGAGCTCCTACAATGAGCAGTTCTTC
>few|-|TRBV6-5|TRBJ1-1
CASSQPTGWNTEAFF
TGTGCCAGCAGTCAGCCGACAGGCTGGAACACTGAAGCTTTCTTT
>-|-|TRBV19|TRBJ1-4
CATEMGGVNEKLFF
TGTGCCACCGAGATGGGGGGGGTTAATGAAAAACTGTTTTTT
>once|TRBD2|TRBV5-1|TRBJ2-1
CASSLTSGSYNEQFF
TGCGCCAGCAGCTTAACTAGCGGCTCCTACAATGAGCAGTTCTTC
>few|-|TRBV12-5|TRBJ2-7
CASGLTGYEQYF
TGTGCTAGTGGTTTGACGGGCTACGAGCAGTACTTC
>-|-|TRBV27|TRBJ1-2
CASSSSGQIANYGYTF
TGTGCCAGCAGTTCCTCGGGACAAATCGCTAACTATGGCTACACCTTC
>-|TRBD1|TRBV19|TRBJ1-1
CASTPDRGYTEAFF
TGTGCCAGTACCCCGGACAGGGGATACACTGAAGCTTTCTTT
>-|TRBD1|TRBV27|TRBJ2-2
CASSYPTGPNTGELFF
TGTGCCAGCAGCTACCCGACAGGGCCGAACACCGGGGAGCTGTTTTTT
>-|-|TRBV9|TRBJ1-3
CASSVVQSGNTIYF
TGTGCCAGCAGCGTAGTACAGTCTGGAAACACCATATATTTT
>-|TRBD2|TRBV28|TRBJ2-2
CASLGTSEGGELFF
TGTGCCAGTCTGGGGACTAGCGAGGGCGGGGAGCTGTTTTTT
>-|-|TRBV2|TRBJ1-2
CASISTPGGGYTF
TGTGCCAGCATCTCGACACCCGGAGGAGGCTACACCTTC
>-|TRBD2|TRBV7-2|TRBJ2-3
CASSLAGTSSRTDTQYF
TGTGCCAGCAGCTTGGCCGGGACTAGCAGCCGCACAGATACGCAGTATTTT
>-|TRBD2|TRBV7-6|TRBJ2-1
CASSLGLAGGPNEQFF
TGTGCCAGCAGCTTAGGCCTAGCGGGAGGGCCCAATGAGCAGTTCTTC
>-|TRBD1|TRBV5-1|TRBJ2-1
CASSVTGGRLNEQFF
TGCGCCAGCAGCGTAACAGGGGGCCGACTCAATGAGCAGTTCTTC
>-|TRBD2|TRBV3-1/TRBV3-2|TRBJ2-5
CASSPGAIGGLGGQETQYF
TGTGCCAGCAGCCCCGGGGCCATCGGGGGACTAGGGGGGCAAGAGACCCAGTACTTC
>-|-|TRBV11-2|TRBJ2-6
CASRRNLLISPGANVLTF
TGTGCCAGCAGGCGCAACCTCCTCATTTCGCCTGGGGCCAACGTCCTGACTTTC
>-|-|TRBV7-8|TRBJ1-1
CASSLKTGYTEAFF
TGTGCCAGCAGCTTAAAAACAGGGTACACTGAAGCTTTCTTT
>-|-|TRBV2|TRBJ2-6
CASKISGANVLTF
TGTGCCAGCAAAATATCTGGGGCCAACGTCCTGACTTTC
>-|-|TRBV6-2/TRBV6-3|TRBJ2-1
CASSPGLWGNNEQFF
TGTGCCAGCAGTCCCGGACTTTGGGGTAACAATGAGCAGTTCTTC
>many|TRBD1|TRBV6-5|TRBJ1-5
CASNLSQGPNQPQHF
TGTGCCAGCAACCTGTCACAGGGGCCGAATCAGCCCCAGCATTTT
>-|TRBD2|TRBV5-1|TRBJ2-7
CASSLGASGSNEQYF
TGCGCCAGCAGCCTCGGGGCTAGCGGGAGTAACGAGCAGTACTTC
>-|-|TRBV6-5|TRBJ2-5
CASSYSSQETQYF
TGTGCCAGCAGTTACTCTTCACAAGAGACCCAGTACTTC
>-|-|TRBV5-1|TRBJ1-4
CASSPGGSGPGEKLFF
TGCGCCAGCAGCCCGGGAGGGTCAGGGCCAGGGGAAAAACTGTTTTTT
>-|TRBD1|TRBV7-9|TRBJ2-1
CASTYRGGLVEQFF
TGTGCCAGCACCTACAGGGGCGGGTTGGTTGAGCAGTTCTTC
>once|TRBD1|TRBV5-4|TRBJ1-2
CASSRGQDNYGYTF
TGTGCCAGCAGCCGCGGACAGGATAACTATGGCTACACCTTC
>-|-|TRBV10-2|TRBJ2-2
CASRDNGELFF
TGCGCCAGCAGGGACAATGGGGAGCTGTTTTTT
>-|TRBD1|TRBV6-5|TRBJ1-3
CASSYRTGGNTIYF
TGTGCCAGCAGTTACAGGACAGGTGGAAACACCATATATTTT
>-|-|TRBV5-1|TRBJ2-5
CASSLGGGRETQYF
TGCGCCAGCAGCTTGGGTGGGGGCAGAGAGACCCAGTACTTC
>-|TRBD1|TRBV6-5|TRBJ1-2
CASSYRGLYGYTF
TGTGCCAGCAGTTACAGGGGGCTCTATGGCTACACCTTC
>-|-|TRBV25-1|TRBJ1-1
CASRTDTRNTEAFF
TGTGCCAGCAGGACGGACACCCGGAACACTGAAGCTTTCTTT
>-|-|TRBV28|TRBJ1-1
CASKVPQPAAEAFF
TGTGCCAGCAAAGTCCCCCAACCGGCGGCTGAAGCTTTCTTT
>-|TRBD1|TRBV19|TRBJ1-1
CASSIEAGGSNTEAFF
TGTGCCAGTAGTATAGAGGCAGGGGGCTCTAACACTGAAGCTTTCTTT